The clone carrying this TCR beta chain has just a few counts. The CDR3 is made up of 16 amino acids. The V gene's germline CDR1 is SGHRS and CDR2 YFSETQ. V was clipped by 1 base and J by 9 bases; unmatched bases: 13. In the original analysis: Amplification of reference gene primers provided the estimated nucleated cell counts. Clones were sequenced by immunoSEQ multiplex PCR, and TCRdb holds only the in-frame ones, with some missing. V and J calls and clone size follow that table, whereas D and trimming were derived from the DNA. The data show some 250,000 clones, with approximately 88% seen just once and 0.8% held by the top ten. This sample was included in a study of blood T cell repertoires in COVID-19.

V and J are TRBV5-1 and TRBJ2-1; 7 bases align to TRBD2. Material for sequencing was peripheral blood. The clonotype originates from a woman in her thirties with acute or convalescent COVID-19. The DNA for the CDR3 is TGCGCCAGCAGCTTGCTTCTGGGAGGCGGGAGTAGTGAGCAGTTCTTC. Amino acid sequence: CASSLLLGGGSSEQFF. The full variable domain, in which reference TRBV5-1 and TRBJ2-1 provide the parts outside the CDR3, is KAGVTQTPRYLIKTRGQQVTLSCSPISGHRSVSWYQQTPGQGLQFLFEYFSETQRNKGNFPGRFSGRQFSNSRSEMNVSTLELGDSALYLCASSLLLGGGSSEQFFGPGTRLTVL.